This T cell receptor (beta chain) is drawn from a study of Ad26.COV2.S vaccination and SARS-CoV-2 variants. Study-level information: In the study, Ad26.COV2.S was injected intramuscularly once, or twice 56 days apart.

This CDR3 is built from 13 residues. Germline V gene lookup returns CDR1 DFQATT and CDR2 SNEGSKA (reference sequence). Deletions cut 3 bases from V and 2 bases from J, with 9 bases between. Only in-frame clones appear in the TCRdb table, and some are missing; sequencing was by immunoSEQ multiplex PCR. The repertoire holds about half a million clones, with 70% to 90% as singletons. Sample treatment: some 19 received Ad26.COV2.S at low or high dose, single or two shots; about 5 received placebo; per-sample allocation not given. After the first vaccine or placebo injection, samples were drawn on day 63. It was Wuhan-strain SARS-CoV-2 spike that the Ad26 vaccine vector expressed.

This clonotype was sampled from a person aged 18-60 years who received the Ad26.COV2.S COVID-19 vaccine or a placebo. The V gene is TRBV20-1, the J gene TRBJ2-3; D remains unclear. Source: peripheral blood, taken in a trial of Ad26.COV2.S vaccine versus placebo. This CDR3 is CSASTYNTDTQYF. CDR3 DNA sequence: TGCAGTGCTAGTACCTACAACACAGATACGCAGTATTTT.